Following are 14 T cell receptor beta chains from one sample sequenced in a study of identical twins. TCRdb ran MiXCR on the 5' RACE reads and lists one entry per CDR3 protein. The sample has more than 400,000 distinct CDR3 sequences, 13% to 15% seen once. These data also featured in a second study, about yellow fever vaccine responses in identical twins.

Sequenced sample: CD4+ T cells sorted from blood. These receptors originate from a woman aged 18 to 35 in good health.

The sample holds many counts of this clonotype. The chain has TRBV5-6 and TRBJ2-3; D gene unclear. Trimming left V 2 bases short and J 3 bases short, with 13 bases between. The CDR3 contains 15 residues. Per germline, CDR1 SGHDT and CDR2 YYEEEE. The CDR3 sequence is CASSFRRPRTDTQYF. DNA for the CDR3: TGTGCCAGCAGCTTTCGCCGGCCTCGGACAGATACGCAGTATTTT.

J is TRBJ1-2 and V is TRBV28, with D hard to call. CDR3 length equals 12 residues. CDR1 is MDHEN, CDR2 SYDVKM, per germline. V lost 4 bases, J lost 3 bases, and 6 bases lay in between. In DNA form, the CDR3 reads TGTGCCAGCAGTTCTTATGACTATGGCTACACCTTC. It translates to CASSSYDYGYTF.

This sequence joins TRBV4-1 and TRBJ2-1; D is undetermined. Germline CDR1 MGHRA, CDR2 YSYEKL. The CDR3 consists of 18 residues. Trimming left V 1 base short and J 0 bases short, with 16 bases between. The CDR3 region has the DNA TGCGCCAGCAGCCAAGGGGTGATTGGGCCCGGCTCCTACAATGAGCAGTTCTTC. Its protein product is CASSQGVIGPGSYNEQFF.

This clonotype was observed a few times. This chain links TRBV4-1 with TRBJ2-5; 11 positions agree with TRBD2. CDR3 length: 16 residues. CDR1 and CDR2 (germline): MGHRA, YSYEKL. With 5 bases clipped from V and 5 bases from J, the junction kept 10 bases outside the gene matches. The CDR3 DNA reads as TGCGCCAGCAGCGAAGCGGGACTAGCGGTAGACGAGACCCAGTACTTC. Protein sequence: CASSEAGLAVDETQYF.

This clonotype was observed many times. The chain has TRBV4-1 and TRBJ2-3; 12 bases are shared with TRBD2. The length of the CDR3 is 19 residues. Germline V lookup: CDR1 MGHRA, CDR2 YSYEKL. The trim removed 0 bases at V and 0 bases at J, leaving 7 bases unmatched. CDR3 nucleotides: TGCGCCAGCAGCCAAGATCCGGCTAGCGGGGGGGTTAGCACAGATACGCAGTATTTT. Protein sequence: CASSQDPASGGVSTDTQYF.

The chain has TRBV29-1 and TRBJ1-2; 7 bases line up with TRBD1. After removal of 7 bases from V and 2 bases from J, the junction contained 4 bases not matched to a gene. Looked up from germline, CDR1 is SQVTM and CDR2 is ANQGSEA. This CDR3 is 12 amino acids long. The CDR3 nucleotides read TGCAGCGACAGGGGACAAAACTATGGCTACACCTTC. Translating gives CSDRGQNYGYTF.

This clonotype has more than one count but fewer than ten. J is TRBJ2-7 and V is TRBV3-1; D unresolved. The germline CDR1 and CDR2 sequences are LGHDT and YNNKEL (reference sequence). The CDR3 runs to 15 residues. V was shortened by 0 bases and J by 3 bases, with 12 bases between the two germline ends. CDR3 nucleotides: TGTGCCAGCAGCCAAGATTGGTCGGTAAACTACGAGCAGTACTTC. It encodes CASSQDWSVNYEQYF.

The chain employs TRBV7-7 and TRBJ2-5, with 12 bases fitting TRBD1. Per the germline V gene, CDR1 is SSHAT and CDR2 is FNYEAQ (reference sequence). The CDR3 runs 16 residues. Germline trimming cut 5 bases from V and 5 bases from J; bases unmatched to any gene: 9. The CDR3 sequence: CASSPAGTGGLETQYF. The CDR3 bases are TGTGCCAGCAGCCCAGCCGGGACAGGGGGCCTGGAGACCCAGTACTTC. Looking up the rest from reference TRBV7-7 and TRBJ2-5 gives the full variable domain: GAGVSQSPRYKVTKRGQDVTLRCDPISSHATLYWYQQALGQGPEFLTYFNYEAQPDKSGLPSDRFSAERPEGSISTLTIQRTEQRDSAMYRCASSPAGTGGLETQYFGPGTRLLVL.

The chain links TRBV29-1 to TRBJ2-6, with 8 nucleotides matching TRBD1. Germline loops: CDR1 SQVTM, CDR2 ANQGSEA. CDR3 length: 20 residues. The V gene end was trimmed by 0 bases and the J gene end by 0 bases; junction bases not matched to a gene: 13. Here the CDR3 reads CSVEDPIPGQAFSGANVLTF. The DNA for the CDR3 is TGCAGCGTTGAAGACCCGATACCGGGACAGGCATTCTCTGGGGCCAACGTCCTGACTTTC.

The V and J genes are TRBV27 and TRBJ2-7; 8 nucleotides align to TRBD2. J was trimmed by 1 base and V by 8 bases; bases with no gene match: 10. Per the germline V gene, CDR1 is MNHEY and CDR2 is SMNVEV (reference sequence). CDR3 length: 15 amino acids. The CDR3 reads CASVFGLAKSYEQYV. CDR3 DNA sequence: TGTGCCAGCGTATTTGGACTAGCCAAATCCTACGAGCAGTACGTC.

This clonotype was seen only a few times. V usage is TRBV6-1 and J usage is TRBJ2-2; TRBD1 matches 8 bases. Losses at the gene ends were 2 bases for V and 3 bases for J; bases not matched to a gene: 8. The CDR3 covers 17 residues. Germline-derived CDR1 and CDR2 are MNHNS and SASEGT. The CDR3: CASSERDRILDTGELFF. DNA for the CDR3: TGTGCCAGCAGTGAAAGGGACAGGATACTTGACACCGGGGAGCTGTTTTTT.

This clonotype was seen only a few times. This chain joins TRBV5-6 and TRBJ2-2; D is perhaps TRBD1 (5 bases). The length of the CDR3 is 16 residues. V was trimmed by 0 bases and J by 1 base, leaving 10 bases between them. Looked up from germline, CDR1 is SGHDT and CDR2 is YYEEEE. The CDR3 protein is CASSLVGGQNTGELFF. The CDR3 DNA sequence: TGTGCCAGCAGCTTGGTTGGCGGACAGAACACCGGGGAGCTGTTTTTT.

In this sample, this clonotype turned up many times. In DNA form, the CDR3 reads TGTGCCAGCTCACCCGCAATCTACAATGAGCAGTTCTTC. Translating it yields CASSPAIYNEQFF. The genes are TRBV18 and TRBJ2-1; D unresolved. Trimming left V 3 bases short and J 3 bases short, with 6 bases between. In germline, CDR1 is KGHSH, CDR2 LQKENI. This CDR3 region has 13 residues.

This clonotype has only a few counts. The chain carries TRBV18 and TRBJ2-4, with 9 bases identical to TRBD1. Germline V gene lookup returns CDR1 KGHSH and CDR2 LQKENI. The CDR3 is made up of 16 amino acids. J gave up 8 bases and V 6 bases, and 14 bases lay outside the gene matches. Written as DNA, the CDR3 is TGTGCCAGCTCTCAAAGGGACAGGGCGTCTATGGACATTCAGTACTTC. This gives the protein CASSQRDRASMDIQYF.